Ten or more counts support the clone carrying this T cell receptor (beta chain). This CDR3 is built from 18 residues. Trimming removed 5 bases from V and 0 bases from J; junction bases left unmatched: 13. CDR1 SGHVS and CDR2 FQNEAQ come from the germline V gene. There were 800,000 to 1,000,000 CD4+ or CD8+ T cells used in the sorted libraries. TCRdb reprocessed the 5' RACE reads with MiXCR, giving one entry per CDR3 protein. The repertoire holds roughly 29,000 distinct CDR3 sequences, roughly 25% seen once, with 25% to 30% in the top ten. This entry belongs to a study of neurological immune-mediated disorders.

The chain has TRBV7-8 and TRBJ1-3; 7 nucleotides agree with TRBD1. Sequenced input: CD4+ T cells from blood. The source of this sequence is a man in his forties or fifties with HTLV-1-associated myelopathy (HAM/TSP). The CDR3 reads CASSLHHQDRFSGNTIYF. In nucleotides, the CDR3 is TGTGCCAGCAGCCTACACCACCAGGACAGGTTCTCTGGAAACACCATATATTTT.